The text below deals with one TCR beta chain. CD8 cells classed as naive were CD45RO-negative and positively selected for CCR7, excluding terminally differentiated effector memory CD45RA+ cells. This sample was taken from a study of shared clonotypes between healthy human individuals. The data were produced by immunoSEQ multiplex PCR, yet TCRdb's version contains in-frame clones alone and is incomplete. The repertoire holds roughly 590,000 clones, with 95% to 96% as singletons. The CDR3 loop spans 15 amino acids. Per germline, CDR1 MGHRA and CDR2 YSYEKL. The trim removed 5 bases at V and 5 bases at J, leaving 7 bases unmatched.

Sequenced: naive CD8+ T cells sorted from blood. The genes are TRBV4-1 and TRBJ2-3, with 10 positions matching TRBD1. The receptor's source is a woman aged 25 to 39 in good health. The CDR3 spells CASSDRQGARDTQYF. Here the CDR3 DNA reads TGCGCCAGCAGCGACCGACAGGGGGCAAGAGATACGCAGTATTTT.